The subject of this entry is one TCR beta chain. Regarding time point: newly diagnosed GD, antithyroid drugs for less than 3 months. From RNA extracted from PBMCs, the TCR library was made. HTBI primers from iRepertoire and Arm-PCR of CDR3 regions yielded the TCR beta libraries. TCRdb analysed the multiplex PCR reads with MiXCR anew, one entry per CDR3 protein. The table shows more than 350,000 distinct CDR3 sequences, with 15% occurring only once. The sample belongs to a study of regulatory T cells in long-lasting Graves disease. The CDR3 sequence is 14 residues long. V lost 4 bases and J lost 2, with 9 bases in between. Germline values: CDR1 SGHRS, CDR2 YFSETQ. Separately, the same data were catalogued under a study of T cells in Graves' hyperthyroidism and ophthalmopathy.

The TCR sequence derives from a young woman with Graves disease. V gene TRBV5-1 combines with J gene TRBJ2-2, with D tentatively TRBD2 (5 bases). The input for sequencing was peripheral blood mononuclear cells (PBMCs), taken at new diagnosis, from a patient treated with antithyroid drugs. The CDR3 here is CASSTEANTGELFF. The CDR3, as DNA: TGCGCCAGCAGCACGGAGGCTAACACCGGGGAGCTGTTTTTT.